These T cell receptor beta chains were read from a single sample in a study of blood T cell repertoires in COVID-19. Profiled with immunoSEQ multiplex PCR; TCRdb holds only in-frame clones, not every one. This sample has hundreds of thousands of clones, with roughly 83% found just once. The sample was peripheral blood. These receptors were obtained from a man in his forties or fifties with acute or convalescent COVID-19. The CDR3 runs from the conserved cysteine through the conserved F or W. Fields, in order: V gene, J gene, clone size, D gene, CDR3 protein, CDR3 DNA. A D gene is named only where the DNA matches it firmly. Clone size is shown for a subset of rows, as once, few, many or a class of expanded clone.

TRBV5-4	TRBJ2-3	few	.	CASSLKPGDTQYF	TGTGCCAGCAGCTTGAAACCCGGAGATACGCAGTATTTT
TRBV11-1	TRBJ2-7	once	TRBD2	CASSPLAGGYEQYF	TGTGCCAGCAGCCCCCTAGCGGGAGGCTACGAGCAGTACTTC
TRBV7-9	TRBJ2-7	.	.	CASSLARSEDSLSEQYF	TGTGCCAGCAGCTTAGCCCGCTCGGAGGACTCTCTCTCCGAGCAGTACTTC
TRBV15	TRBJ1-2	once	TRBD1	CATSRDRVLADGYTF	TGTGCCACCAGCAGGGACAGGGTTTTGGCGGATGGCTACACCTTC
TRBV11-3	TRBJ2-7	.	TRBD1	CASSSRTGDIYEQYF	TGTGCCAGCAGCTCACGGACAGGGGATATCTACGAGCAGTACTTC
TRBV2	TRBJ2-1	.	.	CASTKGYEQFF	TGTGCCAGTACCAAGGGGTATGAGCAGTTCTTC
TRBV19	TRBJ2-4	.	.	CASSILGSLAKNIQYF	TGTGCCAGTAGTATTTTGGGCAGTCTAGCCAAAAACATTCAGTACTTC
TRBV19	TRBJ2-1	once	TRBD2	CASSPLLAGVWDNEQFF	TGTGCCAGTAGTCCCCTTTTAGCGGGAGTTTGGGATAATGAGCAGTTCTTC
TRBV4-3	TRBJ2-2	once	TRBD1	CASSQTQGAGELFF	TGCGCCAGCAGCCAGACCCAGGGGGCCGGGGAGCTGTTTTTT
TRBV11-2	TRBJ2-3	once	TRBD2	CASSPFTSGETDTQYF	TGTGCCAGCAGCCCCTTTACTAGCGGAGAAACAGATACGCAGTATTTT
TRBV3-1/TRBV3-2	TRBJ2-2	.	.	CASSLLRDIVLFF	TGTGCCAGCAGCCTCTTGAGGGACATAGTCCTGTTTTTT
TRBV29-1	TRBJ2-6	.	.	CSVEAHRGANVLTF	TGCAGCGTTGAAGCCCACCGGGGGGCCAACGTCCTGACTTTC
TRBV27	TRBJ1-2	.	.	CASSLSVWPQGSPINYGYTF	TGTGCCAGCAGTTTATCCGTGTGGCCACAAGGGAGCCCCATCAACTATGGCTACACCTTC
TRBV29-1	TRBJ1-1	.	TRBD1	CSVGTDRDLPEAFF	TGCAGCGTTGGAACGGACAGGGATCTCCCTGAAGCTTTCTTT
TRBV3-1/TRBV3-2	TRBJ2-7	.	.	CASSPREYEQYF	TGTGCCAGCAGCCCGAGGGAGTACGAGCAGTACTTC
TRBV11-3	TRBJ2-3	.	.	CASSLEAADTQYF	TGTGCCAGCAGCTTAGAAGCCGCAGATACGCAGTATTTT
TRBV6-6	TRBJ1-6	.	.	CASSLDDSWNNSPLHF	TGTGCCAGCAGTCTCGACGACAGCTGGAATAATTCACCCCTCCACTTT
TRBV11-2	TRBJ1-1	.	.	CASSSQGVEAFF	TGTGCCAGCAGTTCACAGGGAGTTGAAGCTTTCTTT
TRBV6-5	TRBJ2-5	.	.	CASSGVVETQYF	TGTGCCAGCAGCGGAGTCGTGGAGACCCAGTACTTC
TRBV9	TRBJ2-1	few	.	CASSVGRGWGNEQFF	TGTGCCAGCAGCGTAGGCAGGGGTTGGGGCAATGAGCAGTTCTTC
TRBV7-2	TRBJ1-6	.	TRBD1	CASSLAWDRGRSPLHF	TGTGCCAGCAGCTTAGCTTGGGACAGGGGGAGATCACCCCTCCACTTT
TRBV18	TRBJ2-2	.	TRBD1	CASSNTGTGTTGELFF	TGTGCCAGCTCAAACACCGGGACAGGGACCACCGGGGAGCTGTTTTTT
TRBV3-1/TRBV3-2	TRBJ1-1	.	.	CASSQESRRAVTEAFF	TGTGCCAGCAGCCAAGAAAGTCGCAGGGCGGTTACTGAAGCTTTCTTT
TRBV7-7	TRBJ2-1	.	TRBD2	CASSPRTSGRAYNEQFF	TGTGCCAGCAGCCCACGGACTAGCGGGAGGGCCTACAATGAGCAGTTCTTC
TRBV7-9	TRBJ2-7	.	.	CASSSRVGLNEQYF	TGTGCCAGCAGCTCTAGAGTTGGGTTGAACGAGCAGTACTTC
TRBV27	TRBJ2-1	.	TRBD1	CASSFMGQGEQFF	TGTGCCAGCAGTTTCATGGGACAGGGTGAGCAGTTCTTC